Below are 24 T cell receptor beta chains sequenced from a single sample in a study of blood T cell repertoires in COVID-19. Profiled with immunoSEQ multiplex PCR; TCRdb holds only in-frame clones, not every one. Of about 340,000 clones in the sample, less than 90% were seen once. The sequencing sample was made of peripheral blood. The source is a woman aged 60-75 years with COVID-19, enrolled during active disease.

Written as DNA, the CDR3 is TGTGCCAGCAGCCCCGCTATGTGGGCTACCACTGAAGCTTTCTTT. Its translation is CASSPAMWATTEAFF. The V and J genes are TRBV7-9 and TRBJ1-1; no firm D call. The germline CDR1 and CDR2 sequences are SEHNR and FQNEAQ (reference sequence). The ends were cut back, 5 bases at V and 4 bases at J, with 17 bases in the middle. CDR3 size: 15 residues. Full variable domain (rest looked up from reference TRBV7-9 and TRBJ1-1): DTGVSQNPRHKITKRGQNVTFRCDPISEHNRLYWYRQTLGQGPEFLTYFQNEAQLEKSRLLSDRFSAERPKGSFSTLEIQRTEQGDSAMYLCASSPAMWATTEAFFGQGTRLTVV.

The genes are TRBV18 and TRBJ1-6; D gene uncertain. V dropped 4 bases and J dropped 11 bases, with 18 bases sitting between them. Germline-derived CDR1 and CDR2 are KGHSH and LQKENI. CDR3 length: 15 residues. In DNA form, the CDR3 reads TGTGCCAGCTCACAGGGTTTGGTGACGAGGGCACCCCTCCACTTT. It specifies CASSQGLVTRAPLHF. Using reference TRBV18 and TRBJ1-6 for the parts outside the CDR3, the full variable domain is NAGVMQNPRHLVRRRGQEARLRCSPMKGHSHVYWYRQLPEEGLKFMVYLQKENIIDESGMPKERFSAEFPKEGPSILRIQQVVRGDSAAYFCASSQGLVTRAPLHFGNGTRLTVT.

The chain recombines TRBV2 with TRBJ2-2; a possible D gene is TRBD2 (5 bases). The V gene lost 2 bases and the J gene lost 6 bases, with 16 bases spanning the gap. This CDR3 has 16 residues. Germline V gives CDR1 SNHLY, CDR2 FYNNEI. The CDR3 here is CASSESSVRRAGELFF. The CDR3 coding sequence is TGTGCCAGCAGTGAATCCTCGGTACGGCGGGCCGGGGAGCTGTTTTTT.

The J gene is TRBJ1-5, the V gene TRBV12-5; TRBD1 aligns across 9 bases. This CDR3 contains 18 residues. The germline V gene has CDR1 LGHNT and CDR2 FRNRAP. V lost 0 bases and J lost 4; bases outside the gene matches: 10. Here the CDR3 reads CASGLVVVGQGRNQPQHF. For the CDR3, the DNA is TGTGCTAGTGGTTTGGTAGTCGTCGGACAGGGGAGAAATCAGCCCCAGCATTTT.

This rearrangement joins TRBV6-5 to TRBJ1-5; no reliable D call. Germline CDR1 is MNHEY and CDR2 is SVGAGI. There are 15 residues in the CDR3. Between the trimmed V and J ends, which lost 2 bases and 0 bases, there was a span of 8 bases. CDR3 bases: TGTGCCAGCAGTTACGGTTTCGGTAGCAATCAGCCCCAGCATTTT. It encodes CASSYGFGSNQPQHF.

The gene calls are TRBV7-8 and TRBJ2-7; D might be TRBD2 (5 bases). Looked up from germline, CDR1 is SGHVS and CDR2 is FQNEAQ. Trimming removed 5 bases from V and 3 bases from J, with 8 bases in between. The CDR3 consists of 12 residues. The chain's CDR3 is CASSPGGYEQYF. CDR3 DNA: TGTGCCAGCAGCCCTGGAGGCTACGAGCAGTACTTC.

CDR3 residues: CASTPGQNYNEQYF. DNA of the CDR3: TGTGCCAGCACCCCGGGACAGAATTATAACGAGCAGTACTTC. The rearrangement links TRBV6-6 to TRBJ2-7, with 7 bases matching TRBD1. The CDR3 is made up of 14 amino acids. CDR1 is MNHNY and CDR2 is SVGAGI in the germline V gene (reference sequence). V shed 7 bases and J 5 bases; nucleotides not matched to a gene: 11.

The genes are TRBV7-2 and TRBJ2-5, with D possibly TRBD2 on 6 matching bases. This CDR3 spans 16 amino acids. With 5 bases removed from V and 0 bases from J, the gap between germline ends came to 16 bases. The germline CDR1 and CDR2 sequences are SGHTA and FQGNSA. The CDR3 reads CASSPGAGTYQETQYF. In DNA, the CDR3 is TGTGCCAGCAGCCCCGGCGCGGGGACGTACCAAGAGACCCAGTACTTC. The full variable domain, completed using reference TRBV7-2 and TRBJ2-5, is GAGVSQSPSNKVTEKGKDVELRCDPISGHTALYWYRQSLGQGLEFLIYFQGNSAPDKSGLPSDRFSAERTGGSVSTLTIQRTQQEDSAVYLCASSPGAGTYQETQYFGPGTRLLVL.

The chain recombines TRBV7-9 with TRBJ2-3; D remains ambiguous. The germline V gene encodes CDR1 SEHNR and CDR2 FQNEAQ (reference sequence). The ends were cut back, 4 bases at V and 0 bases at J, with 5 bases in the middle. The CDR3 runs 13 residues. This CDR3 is CASSSTSTDTQYF. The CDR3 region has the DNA TGTGCCAGCAGCTCGACTAGCACAGATACGCAGTATTTT. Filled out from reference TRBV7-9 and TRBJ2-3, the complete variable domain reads DTGVSQNPRHKITKRGQNVTFRCDPISEHNRLYWYRQTLGQGPEFLTYFQNEAQLEKSRLLSDRFSAERPKGSFSTLEIQRTEQGDSAMYLCASSSTSTDTQYFGPGTRLTVL.

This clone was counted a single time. The CDR3 DNA follows: TGTGCCAGCTCCCGGGACAGGGGGCGAGGGGAAAAACTGTTTTTT. This codes for CASSRDRGRGEKLFF. This chain connects TRBV19 to TRBJ1-4; 12 bases line up with TRBD1. The junction had 10 bases not matched to a gene; V was cut back by 9 bases and J by 8 bases. From germline, CDR1 is LNHDA and CDR2 SQIVND (reference sequence). The length of the CDR3 is 15 residues.

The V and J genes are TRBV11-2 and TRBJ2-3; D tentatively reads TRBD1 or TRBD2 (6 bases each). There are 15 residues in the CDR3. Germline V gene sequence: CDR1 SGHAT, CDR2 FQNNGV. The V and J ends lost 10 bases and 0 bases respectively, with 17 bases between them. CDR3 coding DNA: TGTGCCACCAGACAGGCAGGGAGGAGCACAGATACGCAGTATTTT. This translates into CATRQAGRSTDTQYF.

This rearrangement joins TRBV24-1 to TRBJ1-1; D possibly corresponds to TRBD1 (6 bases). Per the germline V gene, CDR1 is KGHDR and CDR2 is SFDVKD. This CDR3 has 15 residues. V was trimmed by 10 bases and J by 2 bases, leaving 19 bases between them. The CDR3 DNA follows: TGTGCCACTTTTTCCGACAGGTCCGAAAACACTGAAGCTTTCTTT. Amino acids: CATFSDRSENTEAFF.

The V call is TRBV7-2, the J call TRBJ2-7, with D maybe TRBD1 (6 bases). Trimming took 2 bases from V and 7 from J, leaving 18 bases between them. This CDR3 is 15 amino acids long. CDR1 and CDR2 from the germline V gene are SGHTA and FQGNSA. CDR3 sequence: CASSLISAGAREQYF. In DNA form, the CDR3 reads TGTGCCAGCAGCTTAATTTCGGCAGGGGCGAGGGAGCAGTACTTC.

The DNA of the CDR3 is TGTGCCAGTAGTGCCCGGACAGGCGATGGTGGCTCCTACGAGCAGTACTTC. Translating it yields CASSARTGDGGSYEQYF. V and J are TRBV19 and TRBJ2-7; 7 bases fit TRBD1. This CDR3 region has 17 residues. The V gene end was trimmed by 5 bases and the J gene end by 0 bases; junction bases not matched to a gene: 13. Germline lookup yields CDR1 LNHDA and CDR2 SQIVND (reference sequence). Full variable domain (missing parts from reference TRBV19 and TRBJ2-7): DGGITQSPKYLFRKEGQNVTLSCEQNLNHDAMYWYRQDPGQGLRLIYYSQIVNDFQKGDIAEGYSVSREKKESFPLTVTSAQKNPTAFYLCASSARTGDGGSYEQYFGPGTRLTVT.

CDR3: CAISDNGQRSNEQYF. CDR3 DNA sequence: TGTGCCATCAGTGATAATGGACAGAGGAGTAACGAGCAGTACTTC. The J gene is TRBJ2-7, the V gene TRBV10-3, with D possibly TRBD1 on 6 matching bases. This CDR3 is built from 15 residues. V was clipped by 3 bases and J by 5 bases, with 17 bases between them. Germline-derived CDR1 and CDR2 are ENHRY and SYGVKD.

The CDR3 here is CASSSPPGLAANQETQYF. The CDR3 nucleotides read TGTGCCAGCAGTTCCCCCCCCGGACTAGCGGCAAACCAAGAGACCCAGTACTTC. V usage is TRBV27 and J usage is TRBJ2-5, with 10 bases that match TRBD2. Germline V lookup: CDR1 MNHEY, CDR2 SMNVEV (reference sequence). Trimming took 4 bases from V and 0 from J; bases not matched to a gene: 11. CDR3 size: 18 residues.

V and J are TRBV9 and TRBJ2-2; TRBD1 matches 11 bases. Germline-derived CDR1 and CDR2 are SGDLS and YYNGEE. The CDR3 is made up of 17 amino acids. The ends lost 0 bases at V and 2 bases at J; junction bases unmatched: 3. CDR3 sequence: CASSVGDRGTNTGELFF. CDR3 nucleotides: TGTGCCAGCAGCGTAGGGGACAGGGGGACTAACACCGGGGAGCTGTTTTTT.

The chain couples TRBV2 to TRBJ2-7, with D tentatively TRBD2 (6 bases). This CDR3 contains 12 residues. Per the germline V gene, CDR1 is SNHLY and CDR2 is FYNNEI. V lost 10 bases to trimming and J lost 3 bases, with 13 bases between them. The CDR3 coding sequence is TGTGCCACCGGGGAGGACTACTACGAGCAGTACTTC. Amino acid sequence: CATGEDYYEQYF.

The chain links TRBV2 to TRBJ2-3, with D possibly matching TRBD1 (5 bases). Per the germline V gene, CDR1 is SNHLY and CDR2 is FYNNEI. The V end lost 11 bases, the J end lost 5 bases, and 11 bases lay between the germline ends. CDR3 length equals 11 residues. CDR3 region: CASLREDTQYF. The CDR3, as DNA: TGTGCCTCTCTCAGGGAAGATACGCAGTATTTT.

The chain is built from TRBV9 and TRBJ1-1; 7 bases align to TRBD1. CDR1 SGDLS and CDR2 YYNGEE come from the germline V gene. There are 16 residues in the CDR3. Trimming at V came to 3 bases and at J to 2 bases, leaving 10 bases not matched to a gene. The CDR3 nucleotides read TGTGCCAGCAGCGGATCATCCGGGACAGCCAACACTGAAGCTTTCTTT. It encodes CASSGSSGTANTEAFF.

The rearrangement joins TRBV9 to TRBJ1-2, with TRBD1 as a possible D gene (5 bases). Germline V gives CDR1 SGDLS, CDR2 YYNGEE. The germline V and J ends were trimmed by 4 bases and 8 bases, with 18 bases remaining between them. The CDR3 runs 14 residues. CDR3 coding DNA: TGTGCCAGCAGCACTACAGGCGGTTTTGAGGGCTACACCTTC. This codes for CASSTTGGFEGYTF.

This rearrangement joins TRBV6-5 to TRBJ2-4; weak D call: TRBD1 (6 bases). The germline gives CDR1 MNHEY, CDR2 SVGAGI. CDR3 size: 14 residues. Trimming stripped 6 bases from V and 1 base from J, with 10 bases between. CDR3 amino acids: CASRGAGAKNIQYF. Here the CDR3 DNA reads TGTGCCAGCAGGGGGGCCGGGGCCAAAAACATTCAGTACTTC.

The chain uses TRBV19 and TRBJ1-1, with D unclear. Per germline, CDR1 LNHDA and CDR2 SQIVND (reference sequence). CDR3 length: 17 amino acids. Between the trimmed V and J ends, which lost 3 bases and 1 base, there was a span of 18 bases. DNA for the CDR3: TGTGCCAGTAGTATTGACCCAGGAAAACGGGAGAACACTGAAGCTTTCTTT. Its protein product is CASSIDPGKRENTEAFF. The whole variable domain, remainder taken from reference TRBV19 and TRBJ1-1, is DGGITQSPKYLFRKEGQNVTLSCEQNLNHDAMYWYRQDPGQGLRLIYYSQIVNDFQKGDIAEGYSVSREKKESFPLTVTSAQKNPTAFYLCASSIDPGKRENTEAFFGQGTRLTVV.

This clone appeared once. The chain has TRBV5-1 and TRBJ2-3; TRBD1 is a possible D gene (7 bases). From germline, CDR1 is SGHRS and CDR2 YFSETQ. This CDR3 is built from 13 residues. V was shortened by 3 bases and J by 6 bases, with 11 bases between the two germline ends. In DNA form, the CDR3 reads TGCGCCAGCAGCTCGGGGGACAGTGATACGCAGTATTTT. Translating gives CASSSGDSDTQYF.